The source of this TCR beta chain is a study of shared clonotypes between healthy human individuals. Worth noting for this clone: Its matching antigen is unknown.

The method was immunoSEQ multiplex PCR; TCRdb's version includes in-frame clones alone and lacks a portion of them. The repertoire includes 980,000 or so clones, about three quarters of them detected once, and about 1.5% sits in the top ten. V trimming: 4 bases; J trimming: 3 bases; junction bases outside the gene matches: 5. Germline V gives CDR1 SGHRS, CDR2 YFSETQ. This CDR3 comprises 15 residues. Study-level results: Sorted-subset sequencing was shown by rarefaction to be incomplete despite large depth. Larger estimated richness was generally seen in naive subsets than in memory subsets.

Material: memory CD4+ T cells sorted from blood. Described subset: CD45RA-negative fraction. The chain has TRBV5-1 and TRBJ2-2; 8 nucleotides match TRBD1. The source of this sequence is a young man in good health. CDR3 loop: CASSKDRADTGELFF. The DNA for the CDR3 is TGCGCCAGCAGCAAGGACAGGGCCGACACCGGGGAGCTGTTTTTT. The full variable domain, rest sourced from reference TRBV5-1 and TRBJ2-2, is KAGVTQTPRYLIKTRGQQVTLSCSPISGHRSVSWYQQTPGQGLQFLFEYFSETQRNKGNFPGRFSGRQFSNSRSEMNVSTLELGDSALYLCASSKDRADTGELFFGEGSRLTVL.